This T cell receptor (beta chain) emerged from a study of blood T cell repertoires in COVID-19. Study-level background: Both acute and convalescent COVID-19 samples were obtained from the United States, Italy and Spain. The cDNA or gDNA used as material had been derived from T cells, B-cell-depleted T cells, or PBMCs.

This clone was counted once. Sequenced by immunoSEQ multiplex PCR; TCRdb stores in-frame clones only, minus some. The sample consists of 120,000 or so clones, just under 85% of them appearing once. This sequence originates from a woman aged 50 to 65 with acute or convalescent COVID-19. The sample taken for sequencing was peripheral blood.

This CDR3 is CASVHRGLRTGYTF. The CDR3 DNA sequence: TGTGCCAGCGTTCACAGGGGCTTGAGGACTGGCTACACCTTC. The V gene is TRBV21-1, the J gene TRBJ1-2; the D call in the table, TRBD1, was not verified against the DNA. TRBV21-1 is tagged as a pseudogene. The CDR3 extends over 14 amino acids.